Listed here are 13 T cell receptor beta chains from one sample, sequenced in a study of cytomegalovirus exposure and HLA in healthy donors. This table comes from immunoSEQ multiplex PCR, and its TCRdb copy is limited to in-frame clones, with some not included. The table includes 95,000 to 150,000 clones, approximately 94% detected once. The material sequenced was PBMCs. All receptors derive from a woman in her late teens or twenties in good health and CMV-seronegative.

V is TRBV5-4 and J is TRBJ2-2, with 7 positions matching TRBD2. Germline V gives CDR1 SGHNT, CDR2 YYREEE (reference sequence). CDR3 length: 16 residues. Unmatched junction bases numbered 8, after V lost 3 bases and J lost 3 bases. The CDR3 reads CASSWARGGDTGELFF. The CDR3 DNA reads TGTGCCAGCAGCTGGGCCCGGGGAGGGGACACCGGGGAGCTGTTTTTT.

V is TRBV28 and J is TRBJ1-5; a weak D match, TRBD1 (6 bases). Germline CDR1 reads MDHEN; CDR2 reads SYDVKM. The CDR3 runs 14 residues. V lost 3 bases and J 7 bases, leaving 13 bases between the germline ends. CDR3 residues: CASSFLDSHQPQHF. The CDR3 DNA reads as TGTGCCAGCAGTTTTTTGGACAGTCACCAGCCCCAGCATTTT.

The chain employs TRBV5-1 and TRBJ2-2; 8 nucleotides agree with TRBD1. V trimming: 4 bases; J trimming: 3 bases; junction bases outside the gene matches: 11. Germline loops: CDR1 SGHRS, CDR2 YFSETQ. The CDR3 loop spans 17 amino acids. CDR3 sequence reads: CASSPGDRPPDTGELFF. DNA for the CDR3: TGCGCCAGCAGCCCAGGGGACAGGCCCCCGGACACCGGGGAGCTGTTTTTT.

The rearrangement links TRBV15 to TRBJ1-6; 8 bases agree with TRBD1. The CDR3 is made up of 18 amino acids. Germline V gene data show CDR1 as LNHNV and CDR2 as YYDKDF (reference sequence). Losses at the gene ends were 2 bases for V and 9 bases for J; bases not matched to a gene: 15. In nucleotides, the CDR3 is TGTGCCACCAGCAGATCTCCCGGGACAGGTTTGGCCGGTTCACCCCTCCACTTT. Its protein is CATSRSPGTGLAGSPLHF.

In nucleotides, the CDR3 is TGTGCCAGCAGATCAACTAGCGGGAGGCATTGGGAGCAGTACTTC. Translation gives CASRSTSGRHWEQYF. The chain carries TRBV27 and TRBJ2-7, with 12 bases fitting TRBD2. Germline trimming cut 6 bases from V and 7 bases from J; bases unmatched to any gene: 10. This CDR3 comprises 15 residues. The germline V gene encodes CDR1 MNHEY and CDR2 SMNVEV (reference sequence).

The V gene is TRBV5-1, the J gene TRBJ2-1; no clear D gene. CDR3 size: 15 residues. The ends were cut back, 4 bases at V and 0 bases at J, with 11 bases in the middle. The germline V gene encodes CDR1 SGHRS and CDR2 YFSETQ. As DNA, the CDR3 is TGCGCCAGCAGCCCCACGATGAGCTCCTACAATGAGCAGTTCTTC. As protein: CASSPTMSSYNEQFF.

The chain has TRBV6-5 and TRBJ1-1, with 8 bases matching TRBD1. CDR1 and CDR2 (germline): MNHEY, SVGAGI. Trimming cost V 2 bases and J 8 bases; bases outside gene matches: 7. This CDR3 region has 14 residues. In nucleotides, the CDR3 is TGTGCCAGCAGTTACGAGAAGAGGACAGGGGAAGCTTTCTTT. This translates into CASSYEKRTGEAFF.

The J gene is TRBJ2-3, the V gene TRBV11-2, with 10 nucleotides matching TRBD2. V gave up 1 base and J gave up 4 bases; unmatched junction bases: 14. Germline CDR1 SGHAT, CDR2 FQNNGV. The CDR3 has 19 amino acids. The CDR3: CASSLASGGGNRRADTQYF. The CDR3 coding sequence is TGTGCCAGCAGCTTAGCTAGCGGGGGTGGCAATCGTAGAGCAGATACGCAGTATTTT.

The chain carries TRBV6-1 and TRBJ2-7, with 7 bases identical to TRBD1. CDR1 is MNHNS and CDR2 is SASEGT in the germline V gene. The CDR3 consists of 14 residues. The trim removed 6 bases at V and 2 bases at J, leaving 7 bases unmatched. CDR3 sequence (DNA): TGTGCCAGCAGAAGAGGACAGGAAACCTACGAGCAGTACTTC. Translation: CASRRGQETYEQYF.

This clone was seen only once. This sequence joins TRBV7-9 and TRBJ1-1, with TRBD1 identical over 9 bases. The CDR3 is 14 residues long. With V trimmed by 2 bases and J by 6 bases, 4 bases remained unmatched. Germline CDR1 SEHNR, CDR2 FQNEAQ (reference sequence). The CDR3 loop reads CASSLQGQGPEAFF. For the CDR3, the DNA is TGTGCCAGCAGCTTACAGGGACAGGGCCCTGAAGCTTTCTTT.

The chain links TRBV5-1 to TRBJ1-2, with TRBD1 matching 7 bases. From germline, CDR1 is SGHRS and CDR2 YFSETQ. This CDR3 region has 17 residues. Trimming cost V 4 bases and J 4 bases; bases outside gene matches: 16. CDR3 nucleotides: TGCGCCAGCAGCCAGAGTACCAGGGACAGCGGGAGCTATGGCTACACCTTC. Translated, it gives CASSQSTRDSGSYGYTF.

The chain joins TRBV4-1 to TRBJ1-5; weak D call: TRBD1 (5 bases). Germline CDR1 reads MGHRA; CDR2 reads YSYEKL. The CDR3 contains 18 residues. Trimming removed 2 bases from V and 6 bases from J, with 23 bases in between. The CDR3 DNA reads TGCGCCAGCAGCCAACCCGGAGAACGGGGGGGATTAATTCAGCCCCAGCATTTT. This gives the protein CASSQPGERGGLIQPQHF.

V and J are TRBV28 and TRBJ1-2; D is unresolved. The germline V and J ends were trimmed by 6 bases and 2 bases, with 7 bases remaining between them. This CDR3 contains 12 residues. CDR1 is MDHEN, CDR2 SYDVKM, per germline. The CDR3 spells CASRNSNYGYTF. The CDR3 DNA reads TGTGCCAGCAGAAACAGCAACTATGGCTACACCTTC.